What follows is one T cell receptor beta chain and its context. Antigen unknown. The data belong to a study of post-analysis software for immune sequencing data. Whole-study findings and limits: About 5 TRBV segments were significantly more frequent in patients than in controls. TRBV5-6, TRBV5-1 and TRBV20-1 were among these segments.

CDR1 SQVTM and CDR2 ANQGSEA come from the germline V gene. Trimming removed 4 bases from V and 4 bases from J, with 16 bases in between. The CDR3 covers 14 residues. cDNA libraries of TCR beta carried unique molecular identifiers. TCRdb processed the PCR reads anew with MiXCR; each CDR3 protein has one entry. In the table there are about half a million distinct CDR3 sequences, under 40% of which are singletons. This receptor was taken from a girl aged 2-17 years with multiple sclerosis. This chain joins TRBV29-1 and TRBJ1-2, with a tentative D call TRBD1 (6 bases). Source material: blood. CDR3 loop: CSVAGRGGLYGYTF. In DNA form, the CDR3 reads TGCAGCGTTGCGGGCAGGGGAGGCCTCTATGGCTACACCTTC.